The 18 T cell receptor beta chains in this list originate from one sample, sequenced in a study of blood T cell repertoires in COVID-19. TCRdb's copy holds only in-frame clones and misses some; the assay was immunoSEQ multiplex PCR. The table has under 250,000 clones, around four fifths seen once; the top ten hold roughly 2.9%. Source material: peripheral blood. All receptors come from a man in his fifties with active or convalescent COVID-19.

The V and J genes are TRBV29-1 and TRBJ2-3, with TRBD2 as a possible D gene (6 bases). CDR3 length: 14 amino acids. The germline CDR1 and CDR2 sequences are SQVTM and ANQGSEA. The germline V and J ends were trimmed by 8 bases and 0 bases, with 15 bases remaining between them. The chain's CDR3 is CSLRSGGSTDTQYF. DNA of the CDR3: TGCAGCTTGCGTAGCGGCGGTAGCACAGATACGCAGTATTTT.

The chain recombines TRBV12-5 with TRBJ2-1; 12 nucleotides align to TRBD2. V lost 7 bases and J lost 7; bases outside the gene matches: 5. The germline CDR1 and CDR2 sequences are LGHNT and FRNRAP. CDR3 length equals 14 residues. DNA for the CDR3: TGTGCTAGTGCCTCTAGCGGGAGGGGGAATGAGCAGTTCTTC. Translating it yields CASASSGRGNEQFF.

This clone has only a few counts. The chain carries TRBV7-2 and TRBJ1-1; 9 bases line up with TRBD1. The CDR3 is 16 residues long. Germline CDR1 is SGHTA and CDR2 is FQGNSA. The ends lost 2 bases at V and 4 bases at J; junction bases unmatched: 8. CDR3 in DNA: TGTGCCAGCAGCTTACACCCCGGGACAGGGTCCACTGAAGCTTTCTTT. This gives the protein CASSLHPGTGSTEAFF.

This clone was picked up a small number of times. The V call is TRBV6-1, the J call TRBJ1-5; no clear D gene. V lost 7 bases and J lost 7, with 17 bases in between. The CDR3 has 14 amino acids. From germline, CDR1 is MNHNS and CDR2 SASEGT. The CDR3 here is CASMIAMDGQPQHF. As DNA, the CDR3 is TGTGCCAGCATGATAGCCATGGATGGGCAGCCCCAGCATTTT.

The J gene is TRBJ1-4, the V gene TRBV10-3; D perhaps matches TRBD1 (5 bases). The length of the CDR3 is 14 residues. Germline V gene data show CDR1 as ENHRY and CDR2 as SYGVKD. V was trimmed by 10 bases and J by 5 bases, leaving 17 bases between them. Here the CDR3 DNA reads TGTGCCACAACCTCGGGACTGAGCAATGAAAAACTGTTTTTT. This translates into CATTSGLSNEKLFF.

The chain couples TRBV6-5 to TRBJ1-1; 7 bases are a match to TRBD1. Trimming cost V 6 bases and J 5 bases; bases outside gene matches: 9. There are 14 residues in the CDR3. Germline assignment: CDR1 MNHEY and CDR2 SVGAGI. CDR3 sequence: CASRLQPRGTEAFF. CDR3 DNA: TGTGCCAGCAGACTCCAACCCAGGGGGACTGAAGCTTTCTTT.

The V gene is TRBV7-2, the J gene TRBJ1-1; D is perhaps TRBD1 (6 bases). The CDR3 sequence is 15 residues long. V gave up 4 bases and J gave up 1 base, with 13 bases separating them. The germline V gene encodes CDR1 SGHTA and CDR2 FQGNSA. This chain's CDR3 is CASSSTTGPNTEAFF. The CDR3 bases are TGTGCCAGCAGCTCGACGACAGGCCCGAACACTGAAGCTTTCTTT.

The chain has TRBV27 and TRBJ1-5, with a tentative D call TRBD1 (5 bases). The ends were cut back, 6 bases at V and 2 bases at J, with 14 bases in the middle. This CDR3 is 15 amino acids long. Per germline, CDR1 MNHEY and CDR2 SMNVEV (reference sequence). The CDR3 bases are TGTGCCAGCAGCCCGGCAGGGTGGGGCAATCAGCCCCAGCATTTT. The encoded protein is CASSPAGWGNQPQHF.

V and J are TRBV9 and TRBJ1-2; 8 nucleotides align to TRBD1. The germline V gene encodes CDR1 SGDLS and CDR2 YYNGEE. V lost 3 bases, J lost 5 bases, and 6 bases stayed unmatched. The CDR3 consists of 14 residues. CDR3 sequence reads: CASSASDRVYGYTF. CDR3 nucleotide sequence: TGTGCCAGCAGCGCCTCGGACAGGGTGTATGGCTACACCTTC.

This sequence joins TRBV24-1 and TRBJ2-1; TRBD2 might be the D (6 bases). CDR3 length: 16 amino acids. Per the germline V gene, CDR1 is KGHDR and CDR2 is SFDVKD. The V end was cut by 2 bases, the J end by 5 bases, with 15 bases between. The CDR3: CATSDSVAEINNEQFF. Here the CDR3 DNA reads TGTGCCACCAGTGATTCGGTAGCGGAGATAAACAATGAGCAGTTCTTC.

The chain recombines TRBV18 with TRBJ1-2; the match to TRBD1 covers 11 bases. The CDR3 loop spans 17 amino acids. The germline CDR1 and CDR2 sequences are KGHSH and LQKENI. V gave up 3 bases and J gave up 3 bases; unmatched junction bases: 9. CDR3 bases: TGTGCCAGCTCACCCTCCGGGACAGGGGGAAGAGACTATGGCTACACCTTC. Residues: CASSPSGTGGRDYGYTF.

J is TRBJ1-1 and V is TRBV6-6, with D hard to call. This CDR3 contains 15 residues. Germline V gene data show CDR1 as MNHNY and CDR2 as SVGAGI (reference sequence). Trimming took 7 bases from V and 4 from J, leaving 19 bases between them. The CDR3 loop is CASNNTPRNPTEAFF. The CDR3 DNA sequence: TGTGCCAGCAATAACACTCCCAGGAACCCCACTGAAGCTTTCTTT.

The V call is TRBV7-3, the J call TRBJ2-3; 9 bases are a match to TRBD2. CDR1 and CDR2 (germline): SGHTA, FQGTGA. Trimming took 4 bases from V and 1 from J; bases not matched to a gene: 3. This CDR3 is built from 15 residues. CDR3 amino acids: CASSSRTSGTDTQYF. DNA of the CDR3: TGTGCCAGCAGCTCGCGGACTAGCGGCACAGATACGCAGTATTTT. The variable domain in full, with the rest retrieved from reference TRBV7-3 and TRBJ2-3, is GAGVSQTPSNKVTEKGKYVELRCDPISGHTALYWYRQSLGQGPEFLIYFQGTGAADDSGLPNDRFFAVRPEGSVSTLKIQRTERGDSAVYLCASSSRTSGTDTQYFGPGTRLTVL.

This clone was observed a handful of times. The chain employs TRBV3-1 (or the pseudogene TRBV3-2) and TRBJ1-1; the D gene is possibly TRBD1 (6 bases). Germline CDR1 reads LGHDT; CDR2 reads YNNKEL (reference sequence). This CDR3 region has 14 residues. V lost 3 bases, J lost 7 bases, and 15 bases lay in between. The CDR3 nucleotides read TGTGCCAGCAGCCATCTGGTAGAACAGGGTGAAGCTTTCTTT. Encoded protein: CASSHLVEQGEAFF.

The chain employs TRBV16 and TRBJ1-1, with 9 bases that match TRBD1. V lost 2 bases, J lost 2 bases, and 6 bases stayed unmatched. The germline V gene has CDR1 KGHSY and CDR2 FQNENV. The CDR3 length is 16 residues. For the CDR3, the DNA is TGTGCCAGCAGCCAAACGGGACAGGGAATAAACACTGAAGCTTTCTTT. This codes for CASSQTGQGINTEAFF.

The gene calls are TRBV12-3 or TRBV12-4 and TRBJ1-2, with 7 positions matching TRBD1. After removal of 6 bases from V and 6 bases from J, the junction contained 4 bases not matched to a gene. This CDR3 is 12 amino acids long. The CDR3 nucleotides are TGTGCCAGCAGGGAAACAGGGGATGGCTACACCTTC. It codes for CASRETGDGYTF.

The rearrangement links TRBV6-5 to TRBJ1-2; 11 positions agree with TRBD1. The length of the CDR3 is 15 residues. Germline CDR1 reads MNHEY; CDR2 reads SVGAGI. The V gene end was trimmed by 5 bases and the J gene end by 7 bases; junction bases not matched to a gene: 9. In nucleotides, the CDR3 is TGTGCCAGCAGTACCCCCGGGACAGGGGGTGGTGGCTACACCTTC. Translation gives CASSTPGTGGGGYTF.

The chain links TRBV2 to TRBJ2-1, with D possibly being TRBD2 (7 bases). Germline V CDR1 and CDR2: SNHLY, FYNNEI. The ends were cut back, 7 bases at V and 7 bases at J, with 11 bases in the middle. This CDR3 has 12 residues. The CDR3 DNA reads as TGTGCCAGCATGGGGGGGGCGAATGAGCAGTTCTTC. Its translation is CASMGGANEQFF.